The 22 T cell receptor beta chains in this list originate from one sample, sequenced in a study of CD8+CD57+ T cells in acquired aplastic anemia. Genomic DNA constituted the template upon which TCR beta VDJ and CDR3 profiling was performed. TCRdb re-called the reads with MiXCR, one entry per CDR3 protein. In the table there are a few hundred thousand distinct CDR3 sequences, 55% to 75% of which are singletons. The sequenced material came from sorted CD4+, CD8+, or CD8+CD57+ T cells (not recorded which) from PBMCs. The receptors come from a human donor in good health, serving as a control.

As for this clonotype: The CDR3 does not close with the conserved phenylalanine or tryptophan, likely indicating a read error. This chain uses TRBV19 with TRBJ2-1; D ambiguous. V lost 6 bases to trimming and J lost 12 bases, with 12 bases between them. Germline V gene sequence: CDR1 LNHDA, CDR2 SQIVND (reference sequence). The CDR3 is 11 residues long. The DNA of the CDR3 is TGTGCCAGTAGCGCATACAGTGGGCAGTTCTCC. Translation gives CASSAYSGQFS.

For this clonotype: Given the absence of the conserved phenylalanine or tryptophan at the CDR3 end, a read error is likely. The chain is built from TRBV7-2 and TRBJ1-6; maybe TRBD1 (5 bases). The CDR3 spans 13 residues. Trimming took 6 bases from V and 6 from J, leaving 9 bases between them. Germline V gives CDR1 SGHTA, CDR2 FQGNSA. CDR3 DNA sequence: TGTGCCAGCAGTTCAGACAGTAATTCACCCCTCCACCTT. Protein product: CASSSDSNSPLHL.

This clonotype was detected a few times. The junction and the germline gene differ at one end; a read error may be behind it. This sequence joins TRBV27 and TRBJ1-1, with a weak D call TRBD1 (6 bases). The length of the CDR3 is 15 residues. The germline V gene encodes CDR1 MNHEY and CDR2 SMNVEV (reference sequence). CDR3 in amino acids: CAGSRRTVDFSEAFF. CDR3 sequence (DNA): TGTGCCGGCAGTCGCAGGACAGTCGATTTCTCTGAAGCTTTCTTT.

On this clonotype itself: At one of its ends the junction is not consistent with the germline gene, which may arise from a read error. The chain is built from TRBV10-2 and TRBJ2-5; D not certain. The germline V gene encodes CDR1 WSHSY and CDR2 SAAADI. The CDR3 spans 16 residues. The CDR3 reads CASSERHSFVQYFESF. CDR3 in DNA: TGCGCCAGCAGTGAGAGGCACTCCTTCGTGCAGTACTTCGAGTCGTTC.

In its sample, this clonotype was seen once. The V call is TRBV7-6, the J call TRBJ2-1, with 12 bases aligning to TRBD2. The V gene's germline CDR1 is SGHVS and CDR2 FNYEAQ. J gave up 4 bases and V 1 base, and 5 bases lay outside the gene matches. This CDR3 has 17 residues. The CDR3, as DNA: TGTGCCAGCAGCTTAGTACTAGCGGGGGGACATTACAATGAGCAGTTCTTC. This encodes CASSLVLAGGHYNEQFF.

In the case of this clonotype: Here the CDR3 omits its conserved ending phenylalanine or tryptophan, so a read error is the likely source. The limits of the CDR3 on the DNA are not certain, so only TCRdb's listed CDR3 is given. The chain links TRBV7-2 to TRBJ1-2; the listed D gene, TRBD1, was not tested against the DNA. Both ends counted, the CDR3 spans 13 residues. Germline-derived CDR1 and CDR2 are SGHTA and FQGNSA. The CDR3 region is CASSVAGEDGWAN.

The rearrangement uses TRBV20-1 and TRBJ2-7; D is unclear. Germline values: CDR1 DFQATT, CDR2 SNEGSKA (reference sequence). The CDR3 is 13 residues long. With 0 bases removed from V and 7 bases from J, the gap between germline ends came to 13 bases. As DNA, the CDR3 is TGCAGTGCTAGAGATCTGGGTAACTGGGAGCAGTACTTC. The encoded protein is CSARDLGNWEQYF.

The V gene is TRBV12-3 or TRBV12-4, the J gene TRBJ1-1, with unresolved D. The CDR3 contains 13 residues. The V and J ends lost 6 bases and 3 bases respectively, with 11 bases between them. The CDR3 reads CASREPGYTEAFF. CDR3 nucleotides: TGTGCCAGCAGAGAACCGGGCTACACTGAAGCTTTCTTT.

Turning to this clonotype: The germline gene is not matched at one end of the junction; a read error may be the cause. V is TRBV10-3 and J is TRBJ2-3, with 7 bases identical to TRBD1. From germline, CDR1 is ENHRY and CDR2 SYGVKD. CDR3 length equals 14 residues. CDR3 nucleotides: TGTACCATCAGTGAGGGGGCTTTCACAGATACGCAGTATTTT. Translating it yields CTISEGAFTDTQYF.

The CDR3 sequence: CASTLLAGNSPLHF. The CDR3 DNA reads TGTGCCAGCACCCTCCTGGCAGGGAATTCACCCCTCCACTTT. The chain recombines TRBV7-6 with TRBJ1-6; TRBD1 might be the D (5 bases). The CDR3 runs to 14 residues. Germline CDR1 is SGHVS and CDR2 is FNYEAQ. V was pared by 7 bases and J by 7 bases, with 14 bases between.

The chain uses TRBV19 and TRBJ2-3; 9 nucleotides line up with TRBD2. V was clipped by 3 bases and J by 1 base; unmatched bases: 2. Germline CDR1 LNHDA, CDR2 SQIVND (reference sequence). The CDR3 has 15 residues. CDR3 sequence: CASSMRGGGTDTQYF. CDR3 bases: TGTGCCAGTAGTATGCGGGGGGGAGGCACAGATACGCAGTATTTT. The entire variable domain, with the rest obtained from reference TRBV19 and TRBJ2-3, is as follows: DGGITQSPKYLFRKEGQNVTLSCEQNLNHDAMYWYRQDPGQGLRLIYYSQIVNDFQKGDIAEGYSVSREKKESFPLTVTSAQKNPTAFYLCASSMRGGGTDTQYFGPGTRLTVL.

The rearrangement joins TRBV2 to TRBJ1-2, with 7 bases fitting TRBD1. Per the germline V gene, CDR1 is SNHLY and CDR2 is FYNNEI. Trimming took 7 bases from V and 8 from J; bases not matched to a gene: 10. The CDR3 runs to 13 residues. This CDR3 is CASISTGPHGYTF. DNA of the CDR3: TGTGCCAGCATTTCGACAGGGCCCCACGGCTACACCTTC. Supplemented by reference TRBV2 and TRBJ1-2, the full variable domain reads EPEVTQTPSHQVTQMGQEVILRCVPISNHLYFYWYRQILGQKVEFLVSFYNNEISEKSEIFDDQFSVERPDGSNFTLKIRSTKLEDSAMYFCASISTGPHGYTFGSGTRLTVV.

On this clonotype itself: One end of the junction varies from germline; a read error may be responsible. This sequence joins TRBV7-2 and TRBJ2-5, with 11 nucleotides matching TRBD1. From germline, CDR1 is SGHTA and CDR2 FQGNSA. CDR3 length: 14 residues. The CDR3 spells CASSGPGQGETQFF. The CDR3, as DNA: TGTGCCAGCAGCGGACCGGGACAGGGGGAAACCCAGTTTTTC.

This clonotype was seen only a few times. The chain couples TRBV6-5 to TRBJ1-5; 9 nucleotides align to TRBD1. The CDR3 consists of 16 residues. Trimming at V came to 5 bases and at J to 4 bases, leaving 9 bases not matched to a gene. Per the germline V gene, CDR1 is MNHEY and CDR2 is SVGAGI. The CDR3 spells CASSHYGTGSNQPQHF. The CDR3 region has the DNA TGTGCCAGCAGTCATTACGGGACAGGGAGTAATCAGCCCCAGCATTTT.

CDR3 nucleotides: TGTGCCAGCGGCGGAGCACGTACGGGGAGTTACACCTTCAATGAGCAGTTCTTC. It specifies CASGGARTGSYTFNEQFF. The rearrangement joins TRBV7-2 to TRBJ2-1; perhaps TRBD2 as D (5 bases). The CDR3 extends over 18 amino acids. The V end lost 8 bases, the J end lost 6 bases, and 29 bases lay between the germline ends. Germline CDR1 reads SGHTA; CDR2 reads FQGNSA.

A remark on this clonotype: A much more abundant neighbour one base away suggests this may be a read error. It is likely a read error, because the conserved phenylalanine at the end of the CDR3 is missing. This rearrangement joins TRBV2 to TRBJ2-5; D remains unclear. V was cut by 6 bases and J by 1 base, with 15 bases left in between. This CDR3 is built from 15 residues. Germline CDR1 and CDR2: SNHLY and FYNNEI. CDR3: CASSFRYGPQETQYS. CDR3 bases: TGTGCCAGCAGCTTCAGGTACGGGCCCCAAGAGACCCAGTACTCC.

For this clonotype: The conserved closing phenylalanine or tryptophan is absent in this CDR3, likely reflecting a read error. The V and J genes are TRBV7-6 and TRBJ2-5, with D possibly matching TRBD2 (6 bases). This CDR3 has 13 amino acids. V lost 5 bases, J lost 5 bases, and 12 bases lay in between. Germline V gives CDR1 SGHVS, CDR2 FNYEAQ. The CDR3 DNA follows: TGTGCCAGCAGCCCACTAGCCATGGAGACCCAGTACTAC. Translated, it gives CASSPLAMETQYY.

In regard to this clonotype: The CDR3 ends on some other residue instead of the conserved phenylalanine or tryptophan, so this is likely a read error. The V gene is TRBV24-1, the J gene TRBJ1-2; D gene uncertain. Deletions cut 8 bases from V and 11 bases from J, with 14 bases between. The CDR3 covers 11 residues. CDR1 and CDR2 (germline): KGHDR, SFDVKD. In nucleotides, the CDR3 is TGTGCCACCAATGGAACAGAAGTATACACCCTG. Translating it yields CATNGTEVYTL.

This sequence joins TRBV4-1 and TRBJ1-3, with D perhaps TRBD1 (5 bases). The CDR3 runs 14 residues. The germline CDR1 and CDR2 sequences are MGHRA and YSYEKL. Trimming stripped 6 bases from V and 0 bases from J, with 9 bases between. CDR3 nucleotides: TGCGCCAGCAGTGGGGCGATCTCTGGAAACACCATATATTTT. Protein: CASSGAISGNTIYF.

This chain connects TRBV12-3 or TRBV12-4 to TRBJ1-4; D uncertain. There are 14 residues in the CDR3. Trimming stripped 6 bases from V and 6 bases from J, with 14 bases between. DNA of the CDR3: TGTGCCAGCAGCCTAGATCCTAACGATGAAAAACTGTTTTTT. This encodes CASSLDPNDEKLFF.

The rearrangement uses TRBV7-2 and TRBJ2-5; tentatively, D is TRBD1 or TRBD2 (6 bases each). With 2 bases removed from V and 11 bases from J, the gap between germline ends came to 24 bases. Germline CDR1 is SGHTA and CDR2 is FQGNSA. The CDR3 consists of 16 residues. This CDR3 is CASSLHGGADAGEQYF. In DNA form, the CDR3 reads TGTGCCAGCAGCTTACACGGGGGCGCGGACGCCGGGGAGCAGTACTTC.

The J gene is TRBJ1-1, the V gene TRBV6-6; TRBD1 agrees at 10 bases. CDR1 is MNHNY, CDR2 SVGAGI, per germline (reference sequence). The CDR3 has 16 amino acids. J was trimmed by 4 bases and V by 7 bases; bases with no gene match: 12. Here the CDR3 DNA reads TGTGCCAGCACTCTAGACAGGGGGCAGTGGAGCACTGAAGCTTTCTTT. Translation gives CASTLDRGQWSTEAFF.